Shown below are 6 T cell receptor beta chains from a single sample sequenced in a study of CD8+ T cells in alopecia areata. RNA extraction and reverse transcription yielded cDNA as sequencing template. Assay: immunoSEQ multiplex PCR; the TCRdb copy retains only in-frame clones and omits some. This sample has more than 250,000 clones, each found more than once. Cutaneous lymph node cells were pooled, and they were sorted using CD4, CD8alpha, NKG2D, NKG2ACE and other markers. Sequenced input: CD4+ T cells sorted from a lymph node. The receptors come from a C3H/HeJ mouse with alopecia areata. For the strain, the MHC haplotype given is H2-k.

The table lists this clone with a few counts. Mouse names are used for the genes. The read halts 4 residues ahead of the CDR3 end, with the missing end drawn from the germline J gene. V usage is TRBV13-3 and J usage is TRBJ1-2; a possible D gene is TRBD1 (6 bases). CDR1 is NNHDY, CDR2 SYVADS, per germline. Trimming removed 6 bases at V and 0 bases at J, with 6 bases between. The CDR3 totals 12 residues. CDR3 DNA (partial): TGTGCCAGCAAGGGGGCAAACTCC. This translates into CASKGANS. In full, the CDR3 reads CASKGANSDYTF.

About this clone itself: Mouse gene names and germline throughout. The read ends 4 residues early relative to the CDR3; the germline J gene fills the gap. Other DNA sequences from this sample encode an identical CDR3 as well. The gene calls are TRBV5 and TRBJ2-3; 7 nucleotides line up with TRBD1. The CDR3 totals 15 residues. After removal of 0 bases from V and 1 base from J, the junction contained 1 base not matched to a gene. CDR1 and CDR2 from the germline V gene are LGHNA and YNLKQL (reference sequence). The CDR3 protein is CASSQDGQGAETLYF. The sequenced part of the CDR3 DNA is TGTGCCAGCAGCCAAGATGGACAGGGTGCAGAA.

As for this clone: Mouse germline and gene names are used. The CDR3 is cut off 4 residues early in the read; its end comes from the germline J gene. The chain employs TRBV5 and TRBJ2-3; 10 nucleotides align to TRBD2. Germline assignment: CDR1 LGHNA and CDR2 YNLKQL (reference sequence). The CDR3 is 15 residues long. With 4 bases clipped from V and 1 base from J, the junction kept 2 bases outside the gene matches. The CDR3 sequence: CASSRWGGGAETLYF. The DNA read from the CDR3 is TGTGCCAGCAGCCGCTGGGGGGGCGGTGCAGAA.

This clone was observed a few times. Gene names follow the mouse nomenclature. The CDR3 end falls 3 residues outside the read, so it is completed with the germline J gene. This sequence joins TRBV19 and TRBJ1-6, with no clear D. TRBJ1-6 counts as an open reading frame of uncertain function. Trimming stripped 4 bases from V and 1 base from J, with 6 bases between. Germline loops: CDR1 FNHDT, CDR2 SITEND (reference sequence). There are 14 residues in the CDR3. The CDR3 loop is CASSQGSYNSPLYF. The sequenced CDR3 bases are TGTGCCAGCAGTCAAGGGTCCTATAATTCGCCC.

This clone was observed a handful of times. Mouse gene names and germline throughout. The CDR3 bases that were read are TGTGCCAGCAGTGGGGTCAGGGGTAACTATGCT. Protein sequence: CASSGVRGNYA. The whole CDR3 sequence reads CASSGVRGNYAEQFF. The rearrangement links TRBV13-1 to TRBJ2-1, with D perhaps matching TRBD1 (6 bases). The read terminates 4 residues before the CDR3 end, so the remaining end is supplied by the germline J gene. Between the trimmed V and J ends, which lost 3 bases and 0 bases, there was a span of 10 bases. The CDR3 contains 15 residues. Per the germline V gene, CDR1 is NSHNY and CDR2 is SYGAGN.

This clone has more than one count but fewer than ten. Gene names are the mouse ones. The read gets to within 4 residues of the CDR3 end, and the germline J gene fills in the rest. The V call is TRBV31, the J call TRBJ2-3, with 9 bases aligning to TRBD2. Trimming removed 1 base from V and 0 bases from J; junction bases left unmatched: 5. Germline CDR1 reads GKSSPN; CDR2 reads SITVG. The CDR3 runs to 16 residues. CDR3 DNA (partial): TGTGCCTGGAGTCCTCTCCTGGGGGGGAGTGCAGAA. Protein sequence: CAWSPLLGGSAE. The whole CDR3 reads CAWSPLLGGSAETLYF.